The present TCR beta chain was sequenced within a study of cytomegalovirus exposure and HLA in healthy donors. The PCR was carried out with 60 Vbeta primers and 13 Jbeta primers. Libraries were prepared by immunoSEQ multiplex PCR; TCRdb keeps only in-frame clonotypes and omits some of them. Among about 140,000 clones, around 65% were seen once, and the ten largest hold over 1.5%. This clone was seen at least ten times. Its target is unknown. Study-wide results and limits: In a later analysis, compared with equally common non-associated chains, HLA-associated beta chains were more expanded. The investigators catalogued 164 TCR beta chains as cytomegalovirus-associated. The availability of immune exposure information extended only to CMV serostatus.

After removal of 4 bases from V and 7 bases from J, the junction contained 9 bases not matched to a gene. The CDR3 runs to 15 residues. Looked up from germline, CDR1 is SGHRS and CDR2 is YFSETQ. Sequences were obtained from PBMCs. The chain employs TRBV5-1 and TRBJ1-4, with 8 bases that match TRBD1. The sequence derives from a male donor in good health and CMV-seronegative. In nucleotides, the CDR3 is TGCGCCAGCAGCGGGACAGGCCAGGGAGGTGAAAAACTGTTTTTT. Translating it yields CASSGTGQGGEKLFF.